A single sample is the source of the 16 T cell receptor beta chains below, sequenced in a study of response to subunit inactivated influenza vaccine. TCRdb passed the RT-PCR reads through MiXCR, listing each CDR3 protein once. The table lists more than 600,000 distinct CDR3 sequences, approximately 17% of them singletons, with about a tenth in the top ten. The sample in question was PBMCs from blood, obtained 4 to 6 days after vaccination. The source is a man aged 45-60 years who received an inactivated influenza vaccine.

The gene calls are TRBV29-1 and TRBJ2-7; D is unclear. The CDR3 consists of 12 residues. Germline V lookup: CDR1 SQVTM, CDR2 ANQGSEA. The germline V and J ends were trimmed by 4 bases and 5 bases, with 12 bases remaining between them. CDR3 loop: CSVGVVPHEQYF. CDR3 sequence (DNA): TGCAGCGTTGGGGTGGTCCCCCACGAGCAGTACTTC.

This clonotype was observed a handful of times. At one end, the junction sequence differs from germline, possibly due to a read error. The genes are TRBV28 and TRBJ2-1; TRBD2 matches at 9 bases. Germline CDR1 reads MDHEN; CDR2 reads SYDVKM. This CDR3 spans 19 amino acids. CDR3 amino acids: CASSPRRQTSGTSYNEQFF. DNA for the CDR3: TGCGCCAGCAGTCCGAGAAGACAGACTAGCGGTACATCCTACAATGAGCAGTTCTTC.

This sequence joins TRBV20-1 and TRBJ2-7, with 7 bases lining up with TRBD1. Per germline, CDR1 DFQATT and CDR2 SNEGSKA (reference sequence). J was trimmed by 2 bases and V by 7 bases; bases with no gene match: 8. The CDR3 runs to 13 residues. Written as DNA, the CDR3 is TGCAGTGTCTGGACAGGAACAACCTACGAGCAGTACTTC. The encoded protein is CSVWTGTTYEQYF.

This clonotype was found a few times. The chain links TRBV6-2 or TRBV6-3 to TRBJ1-6; tentative D call: TRBD1 (5 bases). CDR3 length: 14 residues. Germline V gene lookup returns CDR1 MNHEY and CDR2 SVGEGT. V was cut by 8 bases and J by 15 bases, with 23 bases left in between. The CDR3 DNA reads TGTGCCAGCTGGGATCGGGACTCACCCCGCGACCTCCACTTT. Translating it yields CASWDRDSPRDLHF.

In its sample, this clonotype was seen once. The chain has TRBV5-1 and TRBJ2-3; D not certain. The germline gives CDR1 SGHRS, CDR2 YFSETQ. The CDR3 loop spans 15 amino acids. The V end lost 0 bases, the J end lost 4 bases, and 12 bases lay between the germline ends. CDR3 loop: CASSLVRAAADTQYF. The CDR3 nucleotides are TGCGCCAGCAGCTTGGTCCGGGCGGCGGCAGATACGCAGTATTTT.

A few counts support this clonotype. This chain connects TRBV18 to TRBJ2-7, with TRBD2 matching 16 bases. Germline lookup yields CDR1 KGHSH and CDR2 LQKENI. CDR3 length: 16 residues. Losses at the gene ends were 3 bases for V and 4 bases for J; bases not matched to a gene: 3. This chain's CDR3 is CASSPPGLAGGYEQYF. CDR3 nucleotide sequence: TGTGCCAGCTCACCCCCGGGACTAGCGGGAGGGTACGAGCAGTACTTC.

J is TRBJ1-2 and V is TRBV29-1; D not resolved. This CDR3 has 13 amino acids. CDR1 is SQVTM and CDR2 is ANQGSEA in the germline V gene. Trimming took off 3 bases at V and 8 bases at J, with 16 bases between the two ends. The CDR3 nucleotides read TGCAGCGTTGAGCGTGCTCGAGGAGGAGGCTACACCTTC. This translates into CSVERARGGGYTF.

The chain uses TRBV12-3 or TRBV12-4 and TRBJ2-5; perhaps TRBD1 as D (5 bases). CDR3 size: 14 residues. V was cut by 3 bases and J by 9 bases, with 17 bases left in between. CDR3 in DNA: TGTGCCAGCAGTTTCTTTCCAGGGCCCGAGGCCCAGTACTTC. Translation: CASSFFPGPEAQYF.

This clonotype has just a few counts. The chain links TRBV28 to TRBJ2-1, with D perhaps matching TRBD1 (6 bases). From germline, CDR1 is MDHEN and CDR2 SYDVKM. The CDR3 is 17 amino acids. V shed 6 bases and J shed 7 bases, with 25 bases lying between them. CDR3 loop: CASSQAIRDTNLNEQFF. The CDR3 DNA reads as TGTGCCAGCAGCCAAGCGATCCGGGACACGAACCTGAATGAGCAGTTCTTC.

This clonotype has only a few counts. The CDR3 DNA is TGTGCCAGCAGTGTTTCTCATCTTGGGGGCGAGCAGTACTTC. As protein: CASSVSHLGGEQYF. J is TRBJ2-7 and V is TRBV12-3 or TRBV12-4, with D perhaps given as TRBD1 or TRBD2 (5 bases each). The CDR3 length is 14 residues. Trimming left V 5 bases short and J 6 bases short, with 17 bases between.

V is TRBV7-2 and J is TRBJ2-7; D may be TRBD1 or TRBD2 (5 bases each). Germline V gives CDR1 SGHTA, CDR2 FQGNSA. V lost 5 bases, J lost 3 bases, and 14 bases lay in between. The CDR3 totals 14 residues. The CDR3 nucleotides read TGTGCCAGCAGCCTGGGGACGGTGGACTACGAGCAGTACTTC. Its protein product is CASSLGTVDYEQYF.

This CDR3 is CASSYYRGDTQYF. DNA of the CDR3: TGTGCCAGCAGTTACTACCGGGGAGATACGCAGTATTTT. The chain carries TRBV6-6 and TRBJ2-3, with a tentative D call TRBD2 (5 bases). CDR1 MNHNY and CDR2 SVGAGI come from the germline V gene (reference sequence). V was clipped by 1 base and J by 5 bases, with 7 bases between them. This CDR3 has 13 amino acids.

The rearrangement uses TRBV29-1 and TRBJ2-1; D might be TRBD2 (7 bases). The CDR3 loop spans 16 amino acids. The V gene's germline CDR1 is SQVTM and CDR2 ANQGSEA. Trimming shortened V by 5 bases and J by 2 bases, and 19 bases separated the two germline ends. CDR3 loop: CSVSGGGEGTYNEQFF. The CDR3 DNA reads as TGCAGCGTTTCTGGGGGCGGGGAGGGCACCTACAATGAGCAGTTCTTC.

This clonotype was counted only a few times. The chain carries TRBV5-5 and TRBJ1-6; TRBD1 is a possible D gene (6 bases). This CDR3 comprises 14 residues. CDR1 and CDR2 (germline): SGHKS, YYEKEE (reference sequence). Trimming shortened V by 0 bases and J by 7 bases, and 8 bases separated the two germline ends. The CDR3 reads CASSLEGQNSPLHF. CDR3 in DNA: TGTGCCAGCAGCTTGGAGGGACAAAATTCACCCCTCCACTTT.

The chain links TRBV19 to TRBJ2-1; 10 bases are a match to TRBD2. The CDR3 is made up of 15 amino acids. V trimming: 10 bases; J trimming: 6 bases; junction bases outside the gene matches: 12. Per germline, CDR1 LNHDA and CDR2 SQIVND (reference sequence). The CDR3 sequence: CATTMIAGGGNEQFF. The CDR3 DNA is TGTGCCACAACAATGATAGCGGGAGGAGGCAATGAGCAGTTCTTC.

Only a few counts were recorded for this clonotype. This chain joins TRBV20-1 and TRBJ1-2, with 7 bases that match TRBD1. This CDR3 contains 13 residues. V lost 3 bases, J lost 6 bases, and 7 bases stayed unmatched. The germline V gene has CDR1 DFQATT and CDR2 SNEGSKA (reference sequence). The CDR3: CSARIGQADGYTF. The CDR3 DNA reads TGCAGTGCTAGGATAGGACAGGCTGATGGCTACACCTTC.